Reported below is one T cell receptor (beta chain). This entry belongs to a study of T cell changes during pregnancy in multiple sclerosis. V lost 3 bases, J lost 4 bases, and 4 bases stayed unmatched. CDR3 size: 15 residues. The germline V gene encodes CDR1 LNHDA and CDR2 SQIVND (reference sequence). Clones were read by immunoSEQ multiplex PCR, and TCRdb kept only the in-frame ones, dropping some. The sample consists of approximately 80,000 clones, approximately 95% of them appearing once. The clonotype was recovered from a female donor in good health, enrolled as a control in a pregnancy study. The input for sequencing was peripheral blood, taken in the second trimester of pregnancy. The rearrangement uses TRBV19 and TRBJ2-3; 10 nucleotides line up with TRBD2. The CDR3 spells CASSIGLAAPDTQYF. The CDR3 nucleotides read TGTGCCAGTAGTATCGGACTAGCGGCCCCAGATACGCAGTATTTT.